The 17 T cell receptor beta chains listed next were all sequenced from one sample in a study of blood T cell repertoires in COVID-19. TCRdb keeps only in-frame clones here, not all; method: immunoSEQ multiplex PCR. The sample includes approximately 270,000 clones, about 89% of them seen just once. Sequenced material: PBMCs or T cells enriched from blood (not recorded which). The receptor set was obtained from a human donor in a cohort exposed to, infected with or recovered from COVID-19 (not recorded which). The donor label of this sample is uncertain.

The chain has TRBV19 and TRBJ2-2; TRBD2 is a possible D gene (6 bases). The CDR3 length is 10 residues. CDR1 LNHDA and CDR2 SQIVND come from the germline V gene (reference sequence). Written as DNA, the CDR3 is TGTGGTAGCGGCTTCGGGGAGCTGTTTTTT. Translated, it gives CGSGFGELFF.

J is TRBJ2-3 and V is TRBV2; 9 positions agree with TRBD2. There are 15 residues in the CDR3. The V gene end was trimmed by 3 bases and the J gene end by 1 base; junction bases not matched to a gene: 2. CDR1 SNHLY and CDR2 FYNNEI come from the germline V gene. CDR3 nucleotides: TGTGCCAGCAGTGATCCTAGCGGGGGCACAGATACGCAGTATTTT. Residues: CASSDPSGGTDTQYF. Variable domain in full (rest from reference TRBV2 and TRBJ2-3): EPEVTQTPSHQVTQMGQEVILRCVPISNHLYFYWYRQILGQKVEFLVSFYNNEISEKSEIFDDQFSVERPDGSNFTLKIRSTKLEDSAMYFCASSDPSGGTDTQYFGPGTRLTVL.

A single count supports this clone. The DNA of the CDR3 is TGTGCCAGCAGCGTAGGTGTCGGGGGCACAGATACGCAGTATTTT. It codes for CASSVGVGGTDTQYF. The chain recombines TRBV9 with TRBJ2-3, with a possible D match to TRBD2 (5 bases). The CDR3 is 15 residues long. Germline CDR1 SGDLS, CDR2 YYNGEE. The V gene lost 0 bases and the J gene lost 1 base, with 9 bases spanning the gap.

The genes are TRBV5-1 and TRBJ2-7, with TRBD2 identical over 7 bases. The trim removed 2 bases at V and 3 bases at J, leaving 8 bases unmatched. This CDR3 is 15 amino acids long. The germline V gene encodes CDR1 SGHRS and CDR2 YFSETQ. The CDR3 here is CASSFVAGENYEQYF. Here the CDR3 DNA reads TGCGCCAGCAGCTTCGTCGCGGGGGAAAACTACGAGCAGTACTTC.

This clone was found once. This chain connects TRBV12-5 to TRBJ1-1; no clear D gene. The CDR3 totals 13 residues. V shed 1 base and J shed 2 bases, with 5 bases lying between them. Germline CDR1 LGHNT, CDR2 FRNRAP. CDR3 in DNA: TGTGCTAGTGGTTTGGACTTTAACACTGAAGCTTTCTTT. It specifies CASGLDFNTEAFF.

The V call is TRBV5-6, the J call TRBJ1-4; a weak D match, TRBD1 (6 bases). Germline CDR1 is SGHDT and CDR2 is YYEEEE. This CDR3 has 15 residues. Trimming cost V 4 bases and J 5 bases, with 15 bases left between them. The CDR3 loop reads CASSNQDSRNEKLFF. The CDR3 nucleotides read TGTGCCAGCAGCAATCAGGACAGCCGAAATGAAAAACTGTTTTTT.

J is TRBJ2-7 and V is TRBV30; 8 bases map to TRBD1. Germline V gives CDR1 GTSNPN, CDR2 SVGIG (reference sequence). The CDR3 is 13 residues long. CDR3 nucleotides: TGTGCTCGGGACGACAGGGGACGATACGAGCAGTACTTC. Translated, it gives CARDDRGRYEQYF.

In the case of this clone: At one boundary the junction diverges from the germline segment, which might be a read error. The chain employs TRBV5-6 and TRBJ1-2; 8 bases match TRBD1. The CDR3 consists of 16 residues. CDR1 and CDR2 (germline): SGHDT, YYEEEE. The CDR3 loop reads CASNTGARTTGAAAVF. Written as DNA, the CDR3 is TGTGCCAGCAACACGGGAGCCAGGACGACAGGGGCGGCGGCCGTCTTC.

V gene TRBV5-1 combines with J gene TRBJ2-3, with 13 bases fitting TRBD2. The V gene end was trimmed by 0 bases and the J gene end by 11 bases; junction bases not matched to a gene: 3. CDR1 and CDR2 (germline): SGHRS, YFSETQ. This CDR3 has 14 residues. The CDR3 DNA is TGCGCCAGCAGCTTGGGGACTAGCGGGGGCCTGCAGTATTTT. Protein sequence: CASSLGTSGGLQYF.

The rearrangement uses TRBV18 and TRBJ1-1; 8 nucleotides align to TRBD1. CDR3 length equals 13 residues. Germline lookup yields CDR1 KGHSH and CDR2 LQKENI. The V segment lost 6 bases and the J segment 3 bases; nucleotides outside the gene matches: 3. CDR3 sequence: CASSGTGHTEAFF. The CDR3 DNA is TGTGCCAGCTCTGGGACAGGACACACTGAAGCTTTCTTT. The whole variable domain, remainder taken from reference TRBV18 and TRBJ1-1, is NAGVMQNPRHLVRRRGQEARLRCSPMKGHSHVYWYRQLPEEGLKFMVYLQKENIIDESGMPKERFSAEFPKEGPSILRIQQVVRGDSAAYFCASSGTGHTEAFFGQGTRLTVV.

The genes are TRBV7-3 and TRBJ1-1; 7 bases map to TRBD1. V lost 5 bases to trimming and J lost 1 base; unmatched junction nucleotides: 4. CDR3 length: 14 residues. Germline loops: CDR1 SGHTA, CDR2 FQGTGA. CDR3 in DNA: TGTGCCAGCAGCGATCAGGGGGAGAACACTGAAGCTTTCTTT. This translates into CASSDQGENTEAFF.

CDR3 coding DNA: TGTGCCAGCAGCTCCCGGACAGGACGTGAAGCTTTCTTT. Translating it yields CASSSRTGREAFF. V is TRBV5-4 and J is TRBJ1-1; TRBD1 agrees at 7 bases. The CDR3 has 13 amino acids. V trimming: 3 bases; J trimming: 7 bases; junction bases outside the gene matches: 6. The germline V gene encodes CDR1 SGHNT and CDR2 YYREEE (reference sequence). Full variable domain (missing parts from reference TRBV5-4 and TRBJ1-1): ETGVTQSPTHLIKTRGQQVTLRCSSQSGHNTVSWYQQALGQGPQFIFQYYREEENGRGNFPPRFSGLQFPNYSSELNVNALELDDSALYLCASSSRTGREAFFGQGTRLTVV.

The gene calls are TRBV4-2 and TRBJ2-5, with TRBD1 identical over 9 bases. V gave up 1 base and J gave up 5 bases; unmatched junction bases: 5. The CDR3 is 15 amino acids. CDR1 LGHNA and CDR2 YNFKEQ come from the germline V gene. The CDR3 bases are TGTGCCAGCAGCCAAGTAGAGACAGGGGGGGAGACCCAGTACTTC. The encoded protein is CASSQVETGGETQYF.

The genes are TRBV5-1 and TRBJ1-2; D is perhaps TRBD1 (5 bases). V was shortened by 4 bases and J by 3 bases, with 13 bases between the two germline ends. The CDR3 sequence is 14 residues long. Germline loops: CDR1 SGHRS, CDR2 YFSETQ. CDR3 sequence: CASSPWGEDYGYTF. The CDR3 DNA reads TGCGCCAGCAGCCCCTGGGGGGAGGACTATGGCTACACCTTC. The whole variable domain, filled in from reference TRBV5-1 and TRBJ1-2, reads KAGVTQTPRYLIKTRGQQVTLSCSPISGHRSVSWYQQTPGQGLQFLFEYFSETQRNKGNFPGRFSGRQFSNSRSEMNVSTLELGDSALYLCASSPWGEDYGYTFGSGTRLTVV.

The chain is built from TRBV27 and TRBJ1-1; TRBD1 matches at 8 bases. From germline, CDR1 is MNHEY and CDR2 SMNVEV (reference sequence). After removal of 4 bases from V and 1 base from J, the junction contained 5 bases not matched to a gene. The CDR3 covers 15 residues. The CDR3 coding sequence is TGTGCCAGCAGTTCGGTACAGGGGGGGAACACTGAAGCTTTCTTT. This codes for CASSSVQGGNTEAFF.

J is TRBJ2-7 and V is TRBV12-3 or TRBV12-4, with a possible D match to TRBD2 (6 bases). Trimming took off 3 bases at V and 5 bases at J, with 11 bases between the two ends. The CDR3 is made up of 13 amino acids. The CDR3 region is CASSFGGPDEQYF. The CDR3 nucleotides are TGTGCCAGCAGTTTTGGAGGGCCGGACGAGCAGTACTTC.

This sequence joins TRBV11-3 and TRBJ1-1; D perhaps matches TRBD1 (6 bases). Trimming pared 0 bases from V and 10 bases from J, leaving 12 bases between. The CDR3 has 13 amino acids. The V gene's germline CDR1 is SGHNT and CDR2 YENEEA. The chain's CDR3 is CASSLESGRGAFF. In DNA, the CDR3 is TGTGCCAGCAGCTTAGAGAGCGGCAGGGGAGCTTTCTTT.